This TCR beta chain was identified during a study of T cell responses to AZD1222 COVID-19 vaccine. Profiled with immunoSEQ multiplex PCR; TCRdb holds only in-frame clones, not every one. The sample contains about 130,000 clones, 92% of which appear only once. The V gene lost 2 bases and the J gene lost 8 bases, with 12 bases spanning the gap. The CDR3 consists of 13 residues. Germline CDR1 is SGHTA and CDR2 is FQGNSA. The sequence was obtained from an adult in good health. This specimen consisted of peripheral blood, obtained on day 0 of AZD1222 vaccination. V gene TRBV7-2 combines with J gene TRBJ1-2; D is uncertain. The CDR3 protein is CASSLMEMGGYTF. Written as DNA, the CDR3 is TGTGCCAGCAGCTTAATGGAGATGGGGGGCTACACCTTC.